Each of the 2 T cell receptor beta chains below was sequenced from the same sample in a study of T cell responses to AZD1222 COVID-19 vaccine. Method: immunoSEQ multiplex PCR; TCRdb's copy keeps in-frame clones and lacks some. This sample's table reports 150,000 or so clones. Sequencing input: peripheral blood. The receptors were gathered from an adult in good health.

The chain is built from TRBV6-5 and TRBJ1-1; the D is unclear. The CDR3 loop spans 13 amino acids. The V end was cut by 5 bases, the J end by 5 bases, with 12 bases between. Germline CDR1 MNHEY, CDR2 SVGAGI. Here the CDR3 DNA reads TGTGCCAGCAGTCCGCGCCGGGAAACTGAAGCTTTCTTT. Translated: CASSPRRETEAFF.

The J gene is TRBJ1-1, the V gene TRBV5-4, with D maybe TRBD1 (6 bases). The V end was cut by 4 bases, the J end by 10 bases, with 35 bases between. Germline V gene data show CDR1 as SGHNT and CDR2 as YYREEE (reference sequence). CDR3 length equals 19 residues. The CDR3 loop is CASSLMKTGGLRVIHGAFF. CDR3 bases: TGTGCCAGCAGCCTGATGAAGACTGGGGGGCTTCGAGTTATTCACGGAGCTTTCTTT.